The clone carrying this T cell receptor (beta chain) was detected ten times or more. The antigen is unknown. TCRdb reprocessed the reads via MiXCR and lists one record per CDR3 protein. Among approximately 500,000 distinct CDR3 sequences, about 10% were seen once, and the ten largest hold roughly a tenth. This sample is part of a study of T cell repertoires in cytomegalovirus infection. Study details: An indication of both CMV infection and matching HLA type came from public TCR beta signatures. Whole-study results and caveats: CMV carriers with the relevant HLA were identified by cumulative public TCR beta family frequency. HLA-C-restricted, CMV-specific TCR beta clonotypes were dominant ex vivo.

This CDR3 is built from 13 residues. Trimming cost V 4 bases and J 8 bases, with 14 bases left between them. The V gene's germline CDR1 is LNHDA and CDR2 SQIVND (reference sequence). This receptor was identified in a human donor in good health (CMV status not recorded). Some clones in this sample may be carry-over from other donors' samples. Sequencing was performed on PBMCs. J is TRBJ1-1 and V is TRBV19; no clear D gene. The DNA for the CDR3 is TGTGCCAGTAGTACGAGGACGAAATCGGAAGCTTTCTTT. Encoded protein: CASSTRTKSEAFF.